The 6 T cell receptor beta chains below all came from one sample that was sequenced in a study of PD-1 blockade in classical Hodgkin lymphoma. This table comes from immunoSEQ multiplex PCR, and its TCRdb copy is limited to in-frame clones, with some not included. Of about 38,000 clones detected, 70% to 85% appear once; the ten largest clones hold around 9.8%. Regarding time point: cycle 4 day 1 (C4D1), after five to seven weeks of nivolumab. Following autologous stem cell transplantation, relapse occurred in every patient, and exposure to brentuximab vedotin varied. The specimen was peripheral blood mononuclear cells (PBMCs), collected before the fourth cycle of nivolumab. The receptors derive from a human donor with classical Hodgkin lymphoma.

The CDR3 is CASIGTANTGELFF. In DNA form, the CDR3 reads TGTGCCAGCATTGGAACAGCGAACACCGGGGAGCTGTTTTTT. The chain combines TRBV2 with TRBJ2-2, with D unresolved. V dropped 7 bases and J dropped 0 bases, with 9 bases sitting between them. Germline V gene data show CDR1 as SNHLY and CDR2 as FYNNEI. The CDR3 sequence is 14 residues long.

The V call is TRBV5-1, the J call TRBJ2-3; TRBD2 aligns across 14 bases. V shed 1 base, J shed 4 bases, and the junction held 2 bases outside the gene matches. CDR1 is SGHRS and CDR2 is YFSETQ in the germline V gene. This CDR3 has 16 residues. The CDR3 loop is CASSLRLAGGADTQYF. The CDR3 DNA is TGCGCCAGCAGCTTGAGACTAGCGGGGGGGGCAGATACGCAGTATTTT.

The V gene is TRBV4-1, the J gene TRBJ1-5, with 7 bases fitting TRBD1. Trimming at V came to 2 bases and at J to 6 bases, leaving 4 bases not matched to a gene. Germline-derived CDR1 and CDR2 are MGHRA and YSYEKL. The CDR3 contains 14 residues. For the CDR3, the DNA is TGCGCCAGCAGCCAAAACAGGGGCGGTCAGCCCCAGCATTTT. Translated: CASSQNRGGQPQHF.

Note on this clone: A junction boundary mismatches the germline segment, possibly from a read error. The rearrangement uses TRBV7-9 and TRBJ2-7; 7 bases line up with TRBD2. Germline assignment: CDR1 SEHNR and CDR2 FQNEAQ (reference sequence). The CDR3 loop spans 14 amino acids. The CDR3 DNA sequence: TGTGCCGGCAGCCCCCGGACTAGAAGCTACGAGCAGTACTTC. This codes for CAGSPRTRSYEQYF.

This clone appeared a single time. V is TRBV6-6 and J is TRBJ2-7; 11 bases fit TRBD1. The CDR3 length is 14 residues. V lost 6 bases to trimming and J lost 3 bases; unmatched junction nucleotides: 4. Germline V gene data show CDR1 as MNHNY and CDR2 as SVGAGI (reference sequence). CDR3 residues: CASRTGTGGYEQYF. For the CDR3, the DNA is TGTGCCAGCAGAACCGGGACAGGGGGCTACGAGCAGTACTTC.

The chain combines TRBV6-6 with TRBJ1-2; no firm D call. The germline CDR1 and CDR2 sequences are MNHNY and SVGAGI (reference sequence). The V gene lost 0 bases and the J gene lost 1 base, with 9 bases spanning the gap. The CDR3 is 15 amino acids. The CDR3 region is CASSYSSKGNYGYTF. In DNA, the CDR3 is TGTGCCAGCAGTTACTCGAGCAAGGGTAACTATGGCTACACCTTC.